This T cell receptor beta chain was profiled in a study of shared clonotypes between healthy human individuals. TCRdb's copy holds only in-frame clones and misses some; the assay was immunoSEQ multiplex PCR. The sample has over 2 million clones; roughly 92% are singletons. The CDR3 length is 16 residues. The junction had 6 bases not matched to a gene; V was cut back by 4 bases and J by 7 bases. Germline V CDR1 and CDR2: SGHRS, YFSETQ. The V gene is TRBV5-1, the J gene TRBJ2-2, with 14 bases lining up with TRBD2. Sequencing was done on a sample of naive CD4+ T cells from PBMCs. Specified subset: CD45RA+ positively selected. The source is a man between 18 and 29 years old in good health. Some clones in this sample may be carry-over from other donors' samples. The CDR3 sequence: CASSRGLAGVFGELFF. The CDR3 bases are TGCGCCAGCAGCAGGGGACTAGCGGGAGTTTTCGGGGAGCTGTTTTTT.